This T cell receptor (beta chain) was captured in a study of patients and donors after allogeneic stem cell transplantation. CDR1 is SGHAT and CDR2 is FQDESV in the germline V gene (reference sequence). V gave up 3 bases and J gave up 4 bases; unmatched junction bases: 10. This CDR3 comprises 16 residues. In this sample, this clonotype turned up many times. Each CDR3 protein gets one entry after TCRdb re-called the RT-PCR reads with MiXCR. The sample consists of about 28,000 distinct CDR3 sequences, over 6.5% of them appearing once. The rearrangement uses TRBV11-1 and TRBJ2-7, with 9 bases aligning to TRBD1. The specimen was blood, either unsorted or a sorted T cell fraction (not recorded which). The TCR originated in a human donor who was either an allogeneic HSCT recipient or a stem cell or donor lymphocyte infusion donor (not recorded which). It is not recorded whose cells these are; they may come from a transplant donor. CDR3 sequence reads: CASSFGSRQGVYEQYF. CDR3 nucleotide sequence: TGTGCCAGCAGCTTCGGCTCCCGACAGGGGGTTTACGAGCAGTACTTC.